One and the same sample provided the 6 T cell receptor beta chains below, sequenced in a study of early T cells in non-severe SARS-CoV-2 infection. TCRdb re-analysed the 5' RACE reads in MiXCR, keeping a single row per CDR3 protein. Of some 57,000 distinct CDR3 sequences in the sample, 8% to 13% were seen once. The sample was whole blood. These receptors were obtained from an adult who was a healthcare worker with PCR-confirmed SARS-CoV-2 infection or an uninfected control (not recorded which).

The V gene is TRBV7-2, the J gene TRBJ2-7; no reliable D call. Trimming left V 5 bases short and J 7 bases short, with 12 bases between. Germline assignment: CDR1 SGHTA and CDR2 FQGNSA. This CDR3 is built from 12 residues. The CDR3 region has the DNA TGTGCCAGCAGCCCCCAGTCGGGTGAGCAGTACTTC. Its translation is CASSPQSGEQYF.

This sequence joins TRBV12-3 or TRBV12-4 and TRBJ2-7, with D tentatively TRBD2 (6 bases). Trimming took off 6 bases at V and 7 bases at J, with 13 bases between the two ends. This CDR3 contains 12 residues. The DNA of the CDR3 is TGTGCCAGCAGCCAGAACGCGGGGGAGCAGTACTTC. This translates into CASSQNAGEQYF.

This clonotype was counted ten times or more. V is TRBV7-6 and J is TRBJ2-3, with 9 nucleotides matching TRBD2. V lost 6 bases and J lost 5; bases outside the gene matches: 15. Per germline, CDR1 SGHVS and CDR2 FNYEAQ. The CDR3 extends over 17 amino acids. CDR3 region: CASSRGPFSGGKDTQYF. The CDR3 DNA is TGTGCCAGCAGTCGAGGACCTTTTAGCGGGGGCAAAGATACGCAGTATTTT.

This clonotype was found many times. The gene calls are TRBV6-6 and TRBJ2-7; D ambiguous. There are 12 residues in the CDR3. CDR1 is MNHNY and CDR2 is SVGAGI in the germline V gene (reference sequence). Deletions cut 5 bases from V and 6 bases from J, with 11 bases between. The CDR3 nucleotides read TGTGCCAGCAGTCGGCCTCGCGGCGAGCAGTACTTC. Its translation: CASSRPRGEQYF.

This clonotype was seen more than once but under ten times. V usage is TRBV5-1 and J usage is TRBJ1-1; TRBD1 matches at 9 bases. Germline V gene sequence: CDR1 SGHRS, CDR2 YFSETQ. The trim removed 4 bases at V and 3 bases at J, leaving 13 bases unmatched. This CDR3 is 17 amino acids long. The CDR3 spells CASSPWGGTGLDTEAFF. The DNA for the CDR3 is TGCGCCAGCAGCCCATGGGGCGGGACAGGGCTAGACACTGAAGCTTTCTTT.

Ten or more counts support this clonotype. V usage is TRBV6-2 or TRBV6-3 and J usage is TRBJ2-2, with D unresolved. The CDR3 consists of 12 residues. The germline V gene encodes CDR1 MNHEY and CDR2 SVGEGT. V gave up 2 bases and J gave up 7 bases, with 5 bases separating them. The CDR3 spells CASSYVLGELFF. DNA for the CDR3: TGTGCCAGCAGTTACGTGCTCGGGGAGCTGTTTTTT.